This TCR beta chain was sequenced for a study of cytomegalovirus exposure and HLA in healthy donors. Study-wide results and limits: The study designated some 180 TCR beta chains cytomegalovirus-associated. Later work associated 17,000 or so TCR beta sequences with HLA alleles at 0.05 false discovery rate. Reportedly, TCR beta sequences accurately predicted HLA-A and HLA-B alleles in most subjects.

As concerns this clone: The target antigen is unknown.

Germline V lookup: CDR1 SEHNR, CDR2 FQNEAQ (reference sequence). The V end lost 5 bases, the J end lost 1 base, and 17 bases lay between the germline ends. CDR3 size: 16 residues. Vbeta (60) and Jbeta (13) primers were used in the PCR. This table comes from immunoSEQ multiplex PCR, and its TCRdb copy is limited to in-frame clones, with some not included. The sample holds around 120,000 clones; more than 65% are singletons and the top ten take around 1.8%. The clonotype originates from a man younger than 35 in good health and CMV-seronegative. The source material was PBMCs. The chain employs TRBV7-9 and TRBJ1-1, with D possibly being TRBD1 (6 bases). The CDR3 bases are TGTGCCAGCAGCCGAAAACCGGGACAATCGAACACTGAAGCTTTCTTT. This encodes CASSRKPGQSNTEAFF.